The clone carrying this T cell receptor (beta chain) was recorded a few times. Its antigen remains unidentified. This record comes from a study of cytomegalovirus exposure and HLA in healthy donors. The study, taken as a whole, reports: According to an earlier analysis, most TCR beta V segments yielded productive rearrangements about 90% or about 30% of the time. Sequencing likely caused a cluster of highly shared sequence variants.

V lost 0 bases to trimming and J lost 11 bases, with 8 bases between them. This CDR3 comprises 12 residues. Germline assignment: CDR1 SGHRS and CDR2 YFSETQ. PCR used 60 Vbeta primers and 13 Jbeta primers. Libraries were prepared by immunoSEQ multiplex PCR; TCRdb keeps only in-frame clonotypes and omits some of them. The repertoire holds about 130,000 clones, with approximately 80% as singletons. This rearrangement joins TRBV5-1 to TRBJ1-4; D is uncertain. The TCR comes from a woman between 35 and 50 years old in good health and CMV-seronegative. Sequenced input: PBMCs. The CDR3 DNA follows: TGCGCCAGCAGCTTGGCCGGAGGGAAACTGTTTTTT. This codes for CASSLAGGKLFF.